This TCR beta chain was observed in a study of cytomegalovirus exposure and HLA in healthy donors. V was cut by 3 bases and J by 5 bases, with 11 bases left in between. Germline CDR1 MDHEN, CDR2 SYDVKM. This CDR3 region has 14 residues. Clones were sequenced by immunoSEQ multiplex PCR, and TCRdb holds only the in-frame ones, with some missing. Counted here are 65,000 to 80,000 clones, approximately 95% occurring once; the ten biggest clones make up 2.1%. General observations from the study: The study recorded over 150 TCR beta chains that were cytomegalovirus-associated.

Details on this clone: Its antigen is not identified.

The sequencing sample was made of PBMCs. This chain joins TRBV28 and TRBJ2-1, with TRBD1 as a possible D gene (5 bases). This clonotype was sampled from a woman younger than 35 in good health and CMV-seronegative. The CDR3 loop is CASSFYDSHNEQFF. CDR3 nucleotides: TGTGCCAGCAGTTTCTATGACAGCCACAATGAGCAGTTCTTC.